The 7 T cell receptor beta chains presented below share a single source sample, sequenced in a study of shared clonotypes between healthy human individuals (TCRdb year 2020). Library creation used the immunoSEQ multiplex PCR assay. Imported from immuneACCESS, the table was reduced by TCRdb to in-frame sequences with V and J called. These copies leave out some clones; in studies compared against another copy, an unresolved V gene accounts for under half, and the cause of the remainder is not known. This sample comprises roughly 700,000 clones, less than 85% of them detected only once. In total, the top ten clones hold more than 1.5% of the sample. Sequencing was carried out using memory CD4+ T cells sorted from blood. The cell subset or site tag for this specimen amounts to: CD45RA-negative fraction. Receptors were obtained from a woman between 25 and 40 years old in good health.

This clone occurred a few times. With only one base between it and a far larger clone, this is likely a read error. J is TRBJ1-2 and V is TRBV28; the D is unclear. Trimming pared 3 bases from V and 3 bases from J, leaving 2 bases between. CDR1 is MDHEN and CDR2 is SYDVKM in the germline V gene. The CDR3 contains 11 residues. The CDR3: CASSFHYGYTF. CDR3 DNA sequence: TGTGCCAGCAGTTTCCACTATGGCTACACCTTC.

The chain links TRBV5-1 to TRBJ1-1, with D perhaps TRBD1 (5 bases). Germline values: CDR1 SGHRS, CDR2 YFSETQ. The CDR3 runs to 15 residues. V was pared by 0 bases and J by 3 bases, with 12 bases between. The CDR3 region is CASSLVRGGDTEAFF. The CDR3 DNA reads TGCGCCAGCAGCTTGGTTCGGGGAGGGGACACTGAAGCTTTCTTT.

This chain uses TRBV7-2 with TRBJ2-1; the match to TRBD2 covers 7 bases. V trimming: 2 bases; J trimming: 6 bases; junction bases outside the gene matches: 7. The CDR3 sequence is 15 residues long. Germline CDR1 SGHTA, CDR2 FQGNSA. CDR3 sequence (DNA): TGTGCCAGCAGCTTATCCGGCGGGAGACGCAATGAGCAGTTCTTC. It is translated as CASSLSGGRRNEQFF. The whole variable domain, filled in from reference TRBV7-2 and TRBJ2-1, reads GAGVSQSPSNKVTEKGKDVELRCDPISGHTALYWYRQSLGQGLEFLIYFQGNSAPDKSGLPSDRFSAERTGGSVSTLTIQRTQQEDSAVYLCASSLSGGRRNEQFFGPGTRLTVL.

The chain is built from TRBV19 and TRBJ2-2, with TRBD2 identical over 13 bases. The CDR3 runs 17 residues. The V and J ends lost 6 bases and 6 bases, in that order; junction bases with no gene match: 10. The germline V gene has CDR1 LNHDA and CDR2 SQIVND (reference sequence). DNA of the CDR3: TGTGCCAGTAGGGTTACTAGCGGGAGGGCCGTCGCCGGGGAGCTGTTTTTT. The encoded protein is CASRVTSGRAVAGELFF.

V gene TRBV4-1 combines with J gene TRBJ2-7, with 10 bases matching TRBD2. The V gene's germline CDR1 is MGHRA and CDR2 YSYEKL. The V segment lost 3 bases and the J segment 0 bases; nucleotides outside the gene matches: 5. CDR3 length: 16 amino acids. This chain's CDR3 is CASSQPTSGSSYEQYF. CDR3 coding DNA: TGCGCCAGCAGCCAGCCGACTAGCGGGTCCTCCTACGAGCAGTACTTC.

The chain carries TRBV28 and TRBJ1-2; D is possibly TRBD1 (6 bases). This CDR3 spans 11 amino acids. Between the trimmed V and J ends, which lost 8 bases and 6 bases, there was a span of 10 bases. Germline CDR1 and CDR2: MDHEN and SYDVKM. CDR3 sequence: CASAEGDGYTF. The CDR3 DNA is TGTGCCAGCGCGGAGGGGGATGGCTACACCTTC.

In this sample, this clone turned up a few times. The chain employs TRBV2 and TRBJ2-5; TRBD1 aligns across 7 bases. This CDR3 is built from 15 residues. Germline trimming cut 6 bases from V and 1 base from J; bases unmatched to any gene: 8. Germline loops: CDR1 SNHLY, CDR2 FYNNEI. The CDR3 DNA sequence: TGTGCCAGCAGGTTACAGGGGATAGGCCAAGAGACCCAGTACTTC. Translation: CASRLQGIGQETQYF.